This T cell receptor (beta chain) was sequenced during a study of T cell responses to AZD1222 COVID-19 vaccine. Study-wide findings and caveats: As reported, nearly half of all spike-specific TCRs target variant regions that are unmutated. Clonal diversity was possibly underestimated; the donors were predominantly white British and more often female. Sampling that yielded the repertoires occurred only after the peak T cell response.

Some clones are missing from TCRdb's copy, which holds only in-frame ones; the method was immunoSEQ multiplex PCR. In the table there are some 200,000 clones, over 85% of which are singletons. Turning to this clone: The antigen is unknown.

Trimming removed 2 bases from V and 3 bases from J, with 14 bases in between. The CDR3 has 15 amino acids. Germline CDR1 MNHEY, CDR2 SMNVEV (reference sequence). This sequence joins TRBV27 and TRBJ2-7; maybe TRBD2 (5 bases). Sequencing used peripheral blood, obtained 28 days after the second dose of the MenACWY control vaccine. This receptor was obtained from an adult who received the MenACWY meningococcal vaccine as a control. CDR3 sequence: CASSLRGSPIYEQYF. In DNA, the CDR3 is TGTGCCAGCAGTTTACGGGGTAGCCCCATCTACGAGCAGTACTTC.